This T cell receptor beta chain emerged from a study of cytomegalovirus exposure and HLA in healthy donors. Germline loops: CDR1 SEHNR, CDR2 FQNEAQ (reference sequence). Germline trimming cut 3 bases from V and 1 base from J; bases unmatched to any gene: 5. This CDR3 is built from 15 residues. Measured with immunoSEQ multiplex PCR; TCRdb has only the in-frame clones, and not every one. The sample contains about 400,000 clones, 86% of which appear only once. The chain couples TRBV7-9 to TRBJ2-5, with 7 nucleotides matching TRBD1. The sample was PBMCs. The clonotype comes from a woman younger than 35 in good health and CMV-seronegative. The CDR3 coding sequence is TGTGCCAGCAGCTTCCGGGACAGCATCCAAGAGACCCAGTACTTC. The encoded protein is CASSFRDSIQETQYF.